The sequence of this T cell receptor beta chain was determined in a study of human T cells and chemical hapten exposure. Overall study context: Small volume differences among pooled libraries mainly caused per-sample TCR yield variation.

This clonotype has at least ten counts. The antigen is undetermined. Library construction involved attaching unique molecular identifiers to individual cDNA molecules, which allowed quantitative, reproducible TCR counting. In the study's own analysis: Sample TCR totals centred on a median of 95,638, ranging about 20,000 to 700,000. TCRdb analysed the RACE reads with MiXCR anew, one entry per CDR3 protein. The V and J calls come from TCRdb's annotation, not from the publication. Altogether about 47,000 distinct CDR3 sequences are present, 3.7% being singletons, with the ten largest covering 5.6%. Broader study findings: TCRs exceeding 1 in 1000 frequency stayed unchanged with DPC sensitization.

As to time point: healthy volunteer bleed at 6 weeks. The template was total RNA from unfractionated whole blood. Trimming cost V 4 bases and J 5 bases; bases outside gene matches: 4. CDR1 and CDR2 (germline): GTSNPN, SVGIG (reference sequence). The CDR3 has 14 amino acids. The V gene is TRBV30, the J gene TRBJ2-3; TRBD2 matches 12 bases. Sequenced input: whole blood. This receptor was obtained from a human donor in good health. Some clones in this sample may be carry-over from other donors' samples. The CDR3 DNA reads TGTGCCTGGACTAGCGGGAGGGCCATAGATACGCAGTATTTT. It specifies CAWTSGRAIDTQYF.